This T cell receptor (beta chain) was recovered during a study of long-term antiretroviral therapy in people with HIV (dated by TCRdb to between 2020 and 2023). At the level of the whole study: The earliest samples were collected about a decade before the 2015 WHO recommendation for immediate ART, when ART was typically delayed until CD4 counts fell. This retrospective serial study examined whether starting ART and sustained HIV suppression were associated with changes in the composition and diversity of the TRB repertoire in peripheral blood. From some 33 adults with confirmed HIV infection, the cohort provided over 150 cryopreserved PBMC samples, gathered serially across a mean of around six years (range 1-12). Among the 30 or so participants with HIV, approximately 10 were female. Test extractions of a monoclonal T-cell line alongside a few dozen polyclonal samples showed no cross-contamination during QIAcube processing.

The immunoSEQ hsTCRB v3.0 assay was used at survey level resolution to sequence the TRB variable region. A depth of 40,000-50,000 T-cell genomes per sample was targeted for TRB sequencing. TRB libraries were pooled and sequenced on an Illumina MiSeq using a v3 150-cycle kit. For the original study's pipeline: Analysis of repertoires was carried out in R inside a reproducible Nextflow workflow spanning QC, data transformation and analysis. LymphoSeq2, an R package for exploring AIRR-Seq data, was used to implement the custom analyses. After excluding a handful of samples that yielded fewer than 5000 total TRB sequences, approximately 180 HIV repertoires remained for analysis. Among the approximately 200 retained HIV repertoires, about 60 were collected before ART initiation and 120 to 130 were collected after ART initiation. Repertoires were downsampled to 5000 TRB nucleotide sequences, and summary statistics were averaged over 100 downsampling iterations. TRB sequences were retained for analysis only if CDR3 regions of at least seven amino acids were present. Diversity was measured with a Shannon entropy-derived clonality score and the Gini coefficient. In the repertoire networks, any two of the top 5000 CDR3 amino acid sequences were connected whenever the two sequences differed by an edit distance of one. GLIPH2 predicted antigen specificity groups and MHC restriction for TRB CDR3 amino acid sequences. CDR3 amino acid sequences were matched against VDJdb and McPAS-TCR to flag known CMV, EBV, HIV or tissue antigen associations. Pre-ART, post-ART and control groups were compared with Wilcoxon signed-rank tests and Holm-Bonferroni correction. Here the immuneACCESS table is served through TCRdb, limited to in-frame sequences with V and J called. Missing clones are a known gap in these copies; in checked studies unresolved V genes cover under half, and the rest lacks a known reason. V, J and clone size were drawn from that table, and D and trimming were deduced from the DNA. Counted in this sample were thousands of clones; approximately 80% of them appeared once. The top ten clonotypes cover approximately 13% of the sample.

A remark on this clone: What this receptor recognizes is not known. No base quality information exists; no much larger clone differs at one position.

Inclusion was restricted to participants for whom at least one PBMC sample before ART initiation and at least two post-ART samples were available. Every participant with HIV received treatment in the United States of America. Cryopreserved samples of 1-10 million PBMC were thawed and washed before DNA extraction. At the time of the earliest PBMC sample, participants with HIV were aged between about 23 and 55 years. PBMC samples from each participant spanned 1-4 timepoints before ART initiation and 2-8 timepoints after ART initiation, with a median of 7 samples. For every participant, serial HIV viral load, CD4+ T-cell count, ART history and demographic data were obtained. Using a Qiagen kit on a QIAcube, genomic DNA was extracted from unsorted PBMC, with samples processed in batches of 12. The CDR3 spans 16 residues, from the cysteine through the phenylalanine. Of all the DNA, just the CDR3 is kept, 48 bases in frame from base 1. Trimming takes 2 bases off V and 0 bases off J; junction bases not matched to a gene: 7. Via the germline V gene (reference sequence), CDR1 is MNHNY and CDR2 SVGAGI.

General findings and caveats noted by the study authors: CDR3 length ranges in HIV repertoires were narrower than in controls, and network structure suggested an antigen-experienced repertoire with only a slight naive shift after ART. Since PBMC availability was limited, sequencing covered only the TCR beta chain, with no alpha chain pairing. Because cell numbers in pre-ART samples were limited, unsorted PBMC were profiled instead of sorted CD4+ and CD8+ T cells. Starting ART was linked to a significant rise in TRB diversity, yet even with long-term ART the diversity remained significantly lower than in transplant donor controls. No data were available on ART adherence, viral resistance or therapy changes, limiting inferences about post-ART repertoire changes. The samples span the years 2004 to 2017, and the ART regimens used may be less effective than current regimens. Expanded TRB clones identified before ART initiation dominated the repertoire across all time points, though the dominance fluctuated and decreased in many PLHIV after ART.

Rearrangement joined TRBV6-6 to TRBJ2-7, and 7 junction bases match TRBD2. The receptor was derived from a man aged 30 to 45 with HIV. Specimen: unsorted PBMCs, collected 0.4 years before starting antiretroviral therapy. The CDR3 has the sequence CASSYGGGWPSYEQYF. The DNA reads TGTGCCAGCAGTTACGGCGGGGGTTGGCCCTCCTACGAGCAGTACTTC.